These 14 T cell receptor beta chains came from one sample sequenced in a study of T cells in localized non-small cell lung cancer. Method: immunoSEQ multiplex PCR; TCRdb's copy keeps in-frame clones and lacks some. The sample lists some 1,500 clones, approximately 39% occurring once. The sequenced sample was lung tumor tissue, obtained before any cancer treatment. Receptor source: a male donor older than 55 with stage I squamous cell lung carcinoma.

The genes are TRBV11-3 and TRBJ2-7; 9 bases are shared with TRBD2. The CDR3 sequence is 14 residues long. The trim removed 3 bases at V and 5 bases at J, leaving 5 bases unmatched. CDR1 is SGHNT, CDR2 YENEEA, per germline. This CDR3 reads CASSFSGSAHEQYF. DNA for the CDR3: TGTGCCAGCAGCTTTAGCGGGAGTGCCCACGAGCAGTACTTC.

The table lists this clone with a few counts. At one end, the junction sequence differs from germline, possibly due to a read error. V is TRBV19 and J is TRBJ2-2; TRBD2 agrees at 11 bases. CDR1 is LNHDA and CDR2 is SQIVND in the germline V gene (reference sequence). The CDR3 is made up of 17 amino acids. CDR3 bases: TGTGCCAGTAGTATTCGGCTAGCGGGAGGTGTCACCGGAGAGCTGTTTTTT. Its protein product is CASSIRLAGGVTGELFF.

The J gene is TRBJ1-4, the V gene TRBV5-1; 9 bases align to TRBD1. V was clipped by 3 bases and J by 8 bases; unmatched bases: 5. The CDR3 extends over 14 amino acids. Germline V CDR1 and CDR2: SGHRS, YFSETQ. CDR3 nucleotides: TGCGCCAGCAGCTCTTGGACAGGGGACGAAAAACTGTTTTTT. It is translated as CASSSWTGDEKLFF.

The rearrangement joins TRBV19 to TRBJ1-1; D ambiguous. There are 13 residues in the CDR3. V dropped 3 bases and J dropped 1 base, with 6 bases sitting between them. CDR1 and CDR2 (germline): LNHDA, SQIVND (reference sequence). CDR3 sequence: CASSMSGNTEAFF. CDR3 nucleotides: TGTGCCAGTAGTATGTCCGGGAACACTGAAGCTTTCTTT. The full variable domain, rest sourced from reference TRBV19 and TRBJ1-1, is DGGITQSPKYLFRKEGQNVTLSCEQNLNHDAMYWYRQDPGQGLRLIYYSQIVNDFQKGDIAEGYSVSREKKESFPLTVTSAQKNPTAFYLCASSMSGNTEAFFGQGTRLTVV.

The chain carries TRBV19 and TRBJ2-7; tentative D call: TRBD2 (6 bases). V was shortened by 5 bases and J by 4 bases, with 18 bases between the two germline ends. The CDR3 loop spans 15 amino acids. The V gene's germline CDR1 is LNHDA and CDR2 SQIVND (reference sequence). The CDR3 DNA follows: TGTGCCAGTAGTGGGACGGAGGGGCTCCATTACGAGCAGTACTTC. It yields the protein CASSGTEGLHYEQYF.

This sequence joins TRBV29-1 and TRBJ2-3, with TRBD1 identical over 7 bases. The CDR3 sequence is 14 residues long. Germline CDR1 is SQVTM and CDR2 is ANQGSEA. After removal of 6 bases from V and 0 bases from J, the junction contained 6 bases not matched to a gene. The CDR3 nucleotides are TGCAGCGTCAACAGGGGCACTAGCACAGATACGCAGTATTTT. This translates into CSVNRGTSTDTQYF.

Written as DNA, the CDR3 is TGCGCCAGCAGTCAATTGGGCCAGAACTATGGCTACACCTTC. Translation gives CASSQLGQNYGYTF. The V and J genes are TRBV23-1 and TRBJ1-2, with D unclear. Being an ORF, TRBV23-1 has a function that is uncertain. This CDR3 is built from 14 residues. The ends were cut back, 1 base at V and 2 bases at J, with 8 bases in the middle.

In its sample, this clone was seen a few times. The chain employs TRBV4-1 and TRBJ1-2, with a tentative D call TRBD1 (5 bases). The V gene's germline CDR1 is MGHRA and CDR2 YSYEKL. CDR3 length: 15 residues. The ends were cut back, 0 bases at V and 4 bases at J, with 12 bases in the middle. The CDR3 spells CASSQDSGSGYGYTF. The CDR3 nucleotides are TGCGCCAGCAGCCAAGACTCAGGGTCAGGCTATGGCTACACCTTC.

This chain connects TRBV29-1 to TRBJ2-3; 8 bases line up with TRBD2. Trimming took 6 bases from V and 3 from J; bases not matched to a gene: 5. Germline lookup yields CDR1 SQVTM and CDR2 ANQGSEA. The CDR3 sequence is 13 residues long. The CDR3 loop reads CSVSGSGTDTQYF. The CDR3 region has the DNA TGCAGCGTCAGCGGGAGTGGGACAGATACGCAGTATTTT.

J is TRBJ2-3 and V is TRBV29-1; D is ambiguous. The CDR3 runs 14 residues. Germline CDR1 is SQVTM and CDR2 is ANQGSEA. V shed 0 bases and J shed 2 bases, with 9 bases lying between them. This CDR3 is CSVEDSSNTDTQYF. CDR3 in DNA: TGCAGCGTTGAAGACAGTTCTAACACAGATACGCAGTATTTT.

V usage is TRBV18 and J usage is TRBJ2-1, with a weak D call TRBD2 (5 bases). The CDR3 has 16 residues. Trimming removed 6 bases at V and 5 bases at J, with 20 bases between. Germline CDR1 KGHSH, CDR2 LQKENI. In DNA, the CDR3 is TGTGCCAGCTCGGGCGACTTGAGGGTGGGGAACAATGAGCAGTTCTTC. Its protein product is CASSGDLRVGNNEQFF.

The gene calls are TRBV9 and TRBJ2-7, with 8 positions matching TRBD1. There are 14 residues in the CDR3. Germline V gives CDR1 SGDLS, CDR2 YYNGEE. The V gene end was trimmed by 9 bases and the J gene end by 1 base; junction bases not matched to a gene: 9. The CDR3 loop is CATTGQGESYEQYF. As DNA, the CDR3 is TGTGCCACTACCGGACAGGGCGAATCCTACGAGCAGTACTTC.

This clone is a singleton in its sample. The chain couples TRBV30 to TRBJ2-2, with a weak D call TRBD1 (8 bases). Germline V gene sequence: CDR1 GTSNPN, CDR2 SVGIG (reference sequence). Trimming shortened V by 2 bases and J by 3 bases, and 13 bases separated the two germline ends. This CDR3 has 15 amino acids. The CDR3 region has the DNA TGTGCCTGGAGTACAACAGGGGGGGACACCGGGGAGCTGTTTTTT. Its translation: CAWSTTGGDTGELFF. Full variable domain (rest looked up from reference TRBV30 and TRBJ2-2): SQTIHQWPATLVQPVGSPLSLECTVEGTSNPNLYWYRQAAGRGLQLLFYSVGIGQISSEVPQNLSASRPQDRQFILSSKKLLLSDSGFYLCAWSTTGGDTGELFFGEGSRLTVL.

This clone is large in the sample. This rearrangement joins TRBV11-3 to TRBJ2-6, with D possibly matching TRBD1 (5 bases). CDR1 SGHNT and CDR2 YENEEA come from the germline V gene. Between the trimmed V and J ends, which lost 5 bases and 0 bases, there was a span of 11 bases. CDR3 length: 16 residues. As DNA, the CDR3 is TGTGCCAGCAGCCTTGGACACCTCTCTGGGGCCAACGTCCTGACTTTC. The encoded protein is CASSLGHLSGANVLTF. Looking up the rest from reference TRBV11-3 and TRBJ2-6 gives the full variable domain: EAGVVQSPRYKIIEKKQPVAFWCNPISGHNTLYWYLQNLGQGPELLIRYENEEAVDDSQLPKDRFSAERLKGVDSTLKIQPAELGDSAVYLCASSLGHLSGANVLTFGAGSRLTVL.